This T cell receptor (beta chain) was sequenced in a study of PD-1 blockade in mismatch repair-deficient tumors. General study findings and limits: Tumor-resident clones, often undetectable pretreatment in blood, expanded then contracted after pembrolizumab.

The data were produced by immunoSEQ multiplex PCR, yet TCRdb's version contains in-frame clones alone and is incomplete. Of 100,000 or so clones in the sample, 65% to 85% were seen once. In regard to this clone: What it binds is unknown.

The CDR3 is 17 amino acids. The trim removed 1 base at V and 4 bases at J, leaving 6 bases unmatched. Germline CDR1 and CDR2: SGHAT and FQNNGV. Specimen: peripheral blood, collected roughly 36 weeks after starting pembrolizumab. The genes are TRBV11-2 and TRBJ2-2; TRBD1 aligns across 10 bases. The sequence came from an adult with mismatch repair-deficient cancer. CDR3 nucleotides: TGTGCCAGCAGCTTAGGGCCGGGACAGGGGTTCACCGGGGAGCTGTTTTTT. Translated: CASSLGPGQGFTGELFF.